This entry is about one T cell receptor (beta chain). Its specificity is unknown. This record belongs to a study of CD8+CD57+ T cells in acquired aplastic anemia. Turning to the study itself: Yields of DNA that came from sorted CD4+ and CD8+ cells averaged approximately 3.5 ug. CD4+ cells from healthy donors averaged around 9.9 million reads. Study-level findings and limits: CD8+ Simpson's diversity in patients was not significantly different from that in controls. Between patients and controls, approximately 29 CD8+ CDR3 sequences were found in common.

Genomic DNA acted as the template from which TCR beta VDJ combination and CDR3 sequence profiling were carried out. Using its own MiXCR run on the reads, TCRdb lists one record per CDR3 protein. The sample holds 190,000 or so distinct CDR3 sequences, roughly 55% seen once. The CDR3 extends over 14 amino acids. The germline CDR1 and CDR2 sequences are MNHNS and SASEGT. V lost 5 bases to trimming and J lost 9 bases, with 18 bases between them. Sequenced input: sorted CD4+, CD8+, or CD8+CD57+ T cells (not recorded which) from PBMCs. The receptor comes from a human donor in good health. The rearrangement links TRBV6-1 to TRBJ2-3, with D perhaps matching TRBD2 (6 bases). CDR3 nucleotide sequence: TGTGCCAGCAGTTCGGCCTCGACTAGTCGCACGCAGTATTTT. Its protein product is CASSSASTSRTQYF.